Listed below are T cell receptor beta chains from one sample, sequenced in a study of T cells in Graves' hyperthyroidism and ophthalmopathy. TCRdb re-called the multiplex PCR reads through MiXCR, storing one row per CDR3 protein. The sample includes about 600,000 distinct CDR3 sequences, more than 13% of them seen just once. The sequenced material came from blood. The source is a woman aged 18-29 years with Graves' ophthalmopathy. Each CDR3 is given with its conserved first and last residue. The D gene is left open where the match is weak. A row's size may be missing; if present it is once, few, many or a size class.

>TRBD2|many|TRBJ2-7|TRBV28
CASSLWRAGGLSYEQYF
TGTGCCAGCAGTTTGTGGAGAGCGGGAGGGCTCAGCTACGAGCAGTACTTC
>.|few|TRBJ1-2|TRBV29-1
CSVRQAGGYTF
TGCAGCGTCCGTCAGGCAGGAGGCTACACCTTC
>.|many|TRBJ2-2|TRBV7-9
CASTILARTLNTGELFF
TGTGCCAGCACCATCCTTGCCCGGACACTTAACACCGGGGAGCTGTTTTTT
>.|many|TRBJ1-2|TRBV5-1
CASSLSESGAGYGYTF
TGCGCCAGCAGCTTATCCGAAAGTGGCGCAGGGTATGGCTACACCTTC
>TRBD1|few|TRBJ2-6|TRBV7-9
CASSFPPIMTGGFPSFSGANVLTF
TGTGCCAGCAGCTTTCCCCCGATCATGACAGGGGGTTTTCCCTCTTTCTCTGGGGCCAACGTCCTGACTTTC
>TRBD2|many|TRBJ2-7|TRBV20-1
CSARPGTSGHQTYEQYF
TGCAGTGCTCGCCCCGGGACTAGCGGGCATCAGACCTACGAGCAGTACTTC
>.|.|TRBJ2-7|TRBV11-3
CASRTTPLSPHEQYF
TGTGCCTCTAGGACTACACCCTTATCCCCCCACGAGCAGTACTTC
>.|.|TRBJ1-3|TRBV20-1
CSASTGNTIYF
TGCAGTGCTAGTACTGGAAACACCATATATTTT
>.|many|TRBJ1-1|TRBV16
CASSIREITEAFF
TGTGCCAGTAGCATCCGGGAGATCACTGAAGCTTTCTTT
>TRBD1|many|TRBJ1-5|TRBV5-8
CASSSGQGGGNQPQHF
TGTGCCAGCAGCTCGGGACAGGGAGGAGGCAATCAGCCCCAGCATTTT
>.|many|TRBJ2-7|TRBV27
CASSWGPSSYEQYF
TGTGCCAGCAGTTGGGGACCGAGCTCCTACGAGCAGTACTTC
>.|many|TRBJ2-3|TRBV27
CASSTWRRASTDTQYF
TGTGCCAGCAGCACTTGGAGGAGGGCTAGCACAGATACGCAGTATTTT
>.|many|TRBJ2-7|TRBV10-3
CAISDIGGYPPYEQYF
TGTGCCATCAGTGATATAGGGGGGTATCCACCCTACGAGCAGTACTTC
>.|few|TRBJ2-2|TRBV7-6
CASSLSGMDGELFF
TGTGCCAGCAGCTTATCAGGGATGGACGGGGAGCTGTTTTTT
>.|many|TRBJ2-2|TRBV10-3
CAISGTLTGNTGELFF
TGTGCCATCAGTGGAACCCTGACAGGGAACACCGGGGAGCTGTTTTTT
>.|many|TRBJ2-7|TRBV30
CAWSVLTYEQYF
TGTGCCTGGAGTGTACTGACCTACGAGCAGTACTTC
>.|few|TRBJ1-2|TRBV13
CASSLREGYGYTF
TGTGCCAGCAGCTTGAGGGAGGGCTATGGCTACACCTTC
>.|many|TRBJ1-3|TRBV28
CASSADSTGNTIYF
TGTGCCAGCAGTGCAGACAGTACCGGAAACACCATATATTTT
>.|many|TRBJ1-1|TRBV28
CASSNLRDLRGNTEAFF
TGTGCCAGCAGCAACCTCCGGGACCTGCGGGGGAACACTGAAGCTTTCTTT
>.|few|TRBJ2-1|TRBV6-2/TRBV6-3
CASGFRESSYNEQFF
TGTGCCAGCGGATTTCGGGAAAGCTCCTACAATGAGCAGTTCTTC
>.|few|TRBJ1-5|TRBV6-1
CATILLGNQPQHF
TGTGCCACCATTTTATTAGGCAATCAGCCCCAGCATTTT
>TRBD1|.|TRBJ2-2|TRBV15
CATSRGGGQGASTGELFF
TGTGCCACCAGCAGAGGGGGCGGACAGGGGGCGAGCACCGGGGAGCTGTTTTTT
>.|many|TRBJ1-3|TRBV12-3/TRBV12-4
CASSLGALGANTIYF
TGTGCCAGCAGTTTGGGCGCTTTGGGGGCGAACACCATATATTTT
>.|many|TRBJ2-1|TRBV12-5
CASGLNLLSSYNEQFF
TGTGCTAGTGGTTTGAACCTGCTAAGCTCCTACAATGAGCAGTTCTTC
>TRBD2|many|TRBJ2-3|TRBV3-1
CASSQGLAGRSTDTQYF
TGTGCCAGCAGCCAAGGACTAGCGGGCAGGAGCACAGATACGCAGTATTTT
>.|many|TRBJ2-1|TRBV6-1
CASSPHSGKQFF
TGTGCCAGCAGTCCCCACAGCGGAAAGCAGTTCTTC
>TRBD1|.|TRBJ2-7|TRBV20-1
CSAPDRGYGYEQYF
TGCAGTGCTCCGGACAGGGGTTACGGCTACGAGCAGTACTTC
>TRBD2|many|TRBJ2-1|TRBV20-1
CSARPFLSSGFSYNEQFF
TGCAGTGCTAGACCATTCTTATCTAGCGGTTTCTCCTACAATGAGCAGTTCTTC
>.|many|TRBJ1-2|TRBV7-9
CASSIQGLENYGYTF
TGTGCCAGCAGTATACAGGGTCTAGAGAACTATGGCTACACCTTC
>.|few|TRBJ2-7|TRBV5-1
CASSLGGLSGEYEQYF
TGCGCCAGCAGCTTGGGGGGACTCTCTGGGGAATACGAGCAGTACTTC
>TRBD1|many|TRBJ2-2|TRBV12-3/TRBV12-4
CASRAWDSAGELFF
TGTGCCAGCAGAGCCTGGGACAGCGCCGGGGAGCTGTTTTTT
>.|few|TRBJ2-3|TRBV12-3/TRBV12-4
CASSFSRASSGPDTQYF
TGTGCCAGCAGTTTTTCTCGGGCTAGCTCGGGACCAGATACGCAGTATTTT
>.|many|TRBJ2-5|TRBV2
CASTAEGLVETQYF
TGTGCCAGCACCGCGGAGGGTCTCGTCGAGACCCAGTACTTC
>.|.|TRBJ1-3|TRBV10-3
CAISESRGGGGNTIYF
TGTGCCATCAGTGAGTCGAGAGGAGGCGGTGGAAACACCATATATTTT
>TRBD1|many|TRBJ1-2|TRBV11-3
CASSLDERQGRGYTF
TGTGCCAGCAGCTTAGACGAGCGACAGGGTAGAGGCTACACCTTC
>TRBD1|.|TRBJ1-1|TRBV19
CASSILLGQGATEAFF
TGTGCCAGTAGTATTCTTTTGGGACAGGGGGCAACTGAAGCTTTCTTT
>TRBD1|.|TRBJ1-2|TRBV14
CASSPLTGEGYTF
TGTGCCAGCAGCCCTCTGACAGGGGAGGGCTACACCTTC
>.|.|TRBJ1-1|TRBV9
CASSVLKNTEAFF
TGTGCCAGCAGCGTATTAAAGAACACTGAAGCTTTCTTT
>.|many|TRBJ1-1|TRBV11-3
CASSPGGGHGYLNIEAFF
TGTGCCAGCAGCCCCGGGGGGGGGCACGGATACCTGAACATTGAAGCTTTCTTT
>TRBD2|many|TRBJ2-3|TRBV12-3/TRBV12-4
CASSFGRGSISTDTQYF
TGTGCCAGCAGTTTTGGGCGCGGGAGTATCAGCACAGATACGCAGTATTTT
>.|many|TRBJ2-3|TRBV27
CASTGFWADTQYF
TGTGCCAGCACTGGGTTCTGGGCAGATACGCAGTATTTT
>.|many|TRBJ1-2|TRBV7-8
CASSLARRPGSGYGYTF
TGTGCCAGCAGCTTAGCCCGACGTCCGGGGTCGGGGTATGGCTACACCTTC
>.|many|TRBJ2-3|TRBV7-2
CASSLDRAIQSTDTQYF
TGTGCCAGCAGCTTAGATAGGGCTATCCAGAGCACAGATACGCAGTATTTT
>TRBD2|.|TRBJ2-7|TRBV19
CASTGSGGAYEQYF
TGTGCCAGTACGGGCTCGGGAGGAGCCTACGAGCAGTACTTC
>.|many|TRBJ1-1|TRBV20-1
CSAKGRATWDTEAFF
TGCAGTGCTAAAGGCAGGGCGACCTGGGACACTGAAGCTTTCTTT
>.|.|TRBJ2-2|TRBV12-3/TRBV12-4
CASSPTGLNTGELFF
TGTGCCAGCAGCCCTACAGGGTTGAACACCGGGGAGCTGTTTTTT
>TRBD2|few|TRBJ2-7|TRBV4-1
CASSHRWREGLYEQYF
TGCGCCAGCAGCCATCGGTGGCGGGAGGGCCTCTACGAGCAGTACTTC
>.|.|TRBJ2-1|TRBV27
CASSSAGPYNEQFF
TGTGCCAGCAGTTCCGCGGGACCGTACAATGAGCAGTTCTTC